This T cell receptor (beta chain) was observed in a study of neurological immune-mediated disorders (dated by TCRdb to the late 2010s). For context, the study as a whole: Peripheral blood TCR-beta repertoires from patients with HTLV-I-associated myelopathy (HAM/TSP), patients with multiple sclerosis, and healthy controls were compared in the study using UMI-based sequencing. The 106 TCR-beta libraries included longitudinal samples, technical triplicates and paired sorted CD4+ and CD8+ T-cell subsets alongside PBMC samples. Of the approximately 66 subjects in the cohort, some 15 were HAM/TSP patients, some 34 were multiple sclerosis patients, and about 20 were healthy controls. The investigation overall reported the following: Across subjects, expanded clones never shared an identical CDR3 amino acid sequence, which suggests that the TCR-beta repertoires in every group were private. TCR clonal expansion was highest in HAM/TSP patients and lowest in MS patients, with MS patients falling below even healthy controls.

To synthesize cDNA, template-switch 5'RACE was performed with a primer carrying a 10-nucleotide random unique molecular identifier so that each TCR transcript was tagged. Every sequencing run yielded over 190 million TCR-beta sequences covering 15-18 subjects. The RNeasy kit was used to extract total RNA. The KAPA Real-time Library Amplification kit was used to amplify TCR-beta VDJ regions with primers for the TCR constant region and the 5'RACE anchor. A first PCR added sample indexes and Illumina adaptors, after which a second PCR increased the library yield. After Ampure bead purification, the roughly 650 bp TCR product was size-selected on a 2% E-gel SizeSelection system. Before pooling, library quality was checked on a Bioanalyzer, concentration was measured with Qubit, and libraries were quantified with the Kapa Library Quantification kit. An Illumina HiSeq 2500 sequenced the libraries paired-end 2 x 150 bp. To increase sequence diversity, about 25-31% phiX was spiked into each library pool. Under the source paper's analysis protocol: The quality-filtered reads were processed with the UMI-based MiGEC pipeline, whose error correction step removed more than 80% of the raw TCR sequences. VDJ genes were aligned to IMGT germline references, and each clonotype was defined by a unique CDR3 amino acid sequence together with V-J genes. Clonal expansion, Shannon diversity, and CDR3 relatedness (CalcPairwiseDistances, ClusterSamples) were evaluated with VDJtools, and phylogenetic trees were built with CLCbio workbench. Using coefficient-of-variation modelling across technical triplicates, the study counted a clone as expanded if it had at least 8 unique UMIs. TCRdb passed the public sequencing reads through fastp at Q25 and MiXCR, retaining productive beta sequences. Each CDR3 protein gets just one entry, which takes the most common genes and DNA from the rows behind it. These V and J calls are TCRdb output, not the study's own analysis. The sample data list roughly 3,900 distinct CDR3 sequences, and approximately 32% of these were observed just once. The biggest ten clones account for approximately 43% of the sample.

For the sorted-subset TCR libraries, the starting material was some 940,000 sorted CD4+ or CD8+ T cells. Peripheral blood underwent Ficoll-Hypaque density gradient centrifugation to isolate PBMCs, which were then cryopreserved in liquid nitrogen. The study also sequenced paired sorted CD4+ and CD8+ subsets from healthy controls, HAM/TSP patients and MS patients. Trimming at the junction amounts to 4 bases on V and 2 bases on J, and the germline ends lie 9 bases apart. From the cysteine through the phenylalanine, the CDR3 covers 13 amino acids. Only the CDR3 DNA is retained, 39 bases long and in frame from the first base. The germline V gene provides CDR1 MNHEY and CDR2 SVGAGI. This clonotype was counted ten times or more. There is no known antigen for this receptor. The record has no base qualities; no much larger clone is one base away.

This chain is built from TRBV6-5 and TRBJ2-7; the D segment cannot be called with confidence. Sample: CD8+ T cells from blood. The clonotype was recovered from a man aged 45 to 65 with HTLV-1-associated myelopathy (HAM/TSP). The CDR3 sequence is CASSLLSPYEQYF. The nucleotide sequence is TGTGCCAGCAGTTTACTCTCCCCCTACGAGCAGTACTTC.